Shown below are 23 T cell receptor beta chains from a single sample sequenced in a study of blood T cell repertoires in COVID-19. Sequenced by immunoSEQ multiplex PCR; TCRdb stores in-frame clones only, minus some. The repertoire holds 250,000 to 350,000 clones, with about 80% as singletons. Sequencing was done on a sample of peripheral blood. The receptors derive from a person aged 65-85 years with COVID-19, enrolled during active disease.

This chain joins TRBV4-3 and TRBJ1-6; the D gene is possibly TRBD1 (5 bases). The germline V gene encodes CDR1 LGHNA and CDR2 YSLEER. The ends were cut back, 6 bases at V and 3 bases at J, with 18 bases in the middle. This CDR3 contains 17 residues. The CDR3 DNA sequence: TGCGCCAGCAGTCGTGGCCGGGGGGACCTCTATAATTCACCCCTCCACTTT. Its protein product is CASSRGRGDLYNSPLHF.

The chain combines TRBV4-3 with TRBJ2-2; 7 nucleotides line up with TRBD2. Germline assignment: CDR1 LGHNA and CDR2 YSLEER. The V segment lost 4 bases and the J segment 0 bases; nucleotides outside the gene matches: 2. The CDR3 totals 15 residues. The CDR3 bases are TGCGCCAGCAGCCTAAGCGGGGCGAACACCGGGGAGCTGTTTTTT. Its protein is CASSLSGANTGELFF.

The V and J genes are TRBV5-1 and TRBJ2-1; 9 nucleotides align to TRBD2. The germline V gene has CDR1 SGHRS and CDR2 YFSETQ. V gave up 3 bases and J gave up 8 bases; unmatched junction bases: 9. This CDR3 has 15 residues. The DNA for the CDR3 is TGCGCCAGCAGCTCAGCGGGAGGATGGTACTATGAGCAGTTCTTC. This codes for CASSSAGGWYYEQFF.

The chain's CDR3 is CASSSNQETQYF. CDR3 bases: TGTGCCAGCAGTTCAAACCAAGAGACCCAGTACTTC. The chain joins TRBV12-3 or TRBV12-4 to TRBJ2-5; D not resolved. The germline V and J ends were trimmed by 4 bases and 0 bases, with 3 bases remaining between them. This CDR3 region has 12 residues.

The chain joins TRBV28 to TRBJ1-4; D call uncertain. Germline V gives CDR1 MDHEN, CDR2 SYDVKM. There are 11 residues in the CDR3. Trimming took 7 bases from V and 5 from J, leaving 5 bases between them. DNA of the CDR3: TGTGCCAGCACAAAAAATGAAAAACTGTTTTTT. It encodes CASTKNEKLFF.

The chain recombines TRBV28 with TRBJ2-2, with 7 bases lining up with TRBD1. The CDR3 runs to 15 residues. The germline CDR1 and CDR2 sequences are MDHEN and SYDVKM. Trimming took 6 bases from V and 5 from J; bases not matched to a gene: 9. CDR3 nucleotide sequence: TGTGCCAGCAGCCAGACCTCGACAGGGACCGGGGAGCTGTTTTTT. It translates to CASSQTSTGTGELFF.

The chain employs TRBV7-9 and TRBJ1-2; a weak D match, TRBD1 (5 bases). V was cut by 5 bases and J by 8 bases, with 24 bases left in between. Germline V gene sequence: CDR1 SEHNR, CDR2 FQNEAQ (reference sequence). The CDR3 has 16 amino acids. CDR3 nucleotides: TGTGCCAGCAGCGTCCCGATCTCAGGGTACGGTGTAGGCTACACCTTC. Its protein is CASSVPISGYGVGYTF.

This clone has only one observation. This chain uses TRBV5-4 with TRBJ2-7; D might be TRBD1 (6 bases). Germline V CDR1 and CDR2: SGHNT, YYREEE (reference sequence). V dropped 9 bases and J dropped 4 bases, with 17 bases sitting between them. The CDR3 spans 13 residues. The CDR3 DNA follows: TGTGCCAAGCCCAGGGGCGCTTCGTACGAGCAGTACTTC. Translating it yields CAKPRGASYEQYF.

As DNA, the CDR3 is TGTGCCAGCAGCTTAATAAGACAGGGTACCGGGGAGCTGTTTTTT. Translation gives CASSLIRQGTGELFF. The chain is built from TRBV11-2 and TRBJ2-2; 7 bases line up with TRBD1. There are 15 residues in the CDR3. V lost 2 bases, J lost 5 bases, and 5 bases stayed unmatched. CDR1 and CDR2 (germline): SGHAT, FQNNGV.

This clone came up once. The J gene is TRBJ2-5, the V gene TRBV27; D possibly corresponds to TRBD2 (5 bases). The CDR3 covers 15 residues. V was pared by 6 bases and J by 0 bases, with 14 bases between. Germline lookup yields CDR1 MNHEY and CDR2 SMNVEV (reference sequence). As DNA, the CDR3 is TGTGCCAGCAGAATCTCGTGGGGAGACCAAGAGACCCAGTACTTC. Translating gives CASRISWGDQETQYF.

In DNA, the CDR3 is TGTGCCAGCAGCTGGAGAGACAGTCCCTACAATGAGCAGTTCTTC. Protein product: CASSWRDSPYNEQFF. The J gene is TRBJ2-1, the V gene TRBV5-6; the D gene is possibly TRBD1 (5 bases). V was clipped by 3 bases and J by 2 bases, with 12 bases between them. This CDR3 contains 15 residues. Germline V gives CDR1 SGHDT, CDR2 YYEEEE.

The CDR3 region is CASKGPRDRGGQPQHF. CDR3 bases: TGTGCCAGTAAAGGCCCGAGGGACAGGGGAGGGCAGCCCCAGCATTTT. The J gene is TRBJ1-5, the V gene TRBV19, with TRBD1 matching over 10 bases. Germline V lookup: CDR1 LNHDA, CDR2 SQIVND (reference sequence). After removal of 7 bases from V and 7 bases from J, the junction contained 13 bases not matched to a gene. The CDR3 is made up of 16 amino acids.

As concerns this clone: This sample includes further DNA sequences coding for the same CDR3. The V gene is TRBV19, the J gene TRBJ2-7; tentatively, D is TRBD2 (6 bases). In germline, CDR1 is LNHDA, CDR2 SQIVND (reference sequence). V was trimmed by 4 bases and J by 3 bases, leaving 10 bases between them. CDR3 length: 13 amino acids. CDR3: CASSNSGGYEQYF. CDR3 bases: TGTGCCAGTAGTAACTCCGGGGGCTACGAGCAGTACTTC. Using reference TRBV19 and TRBJ2-7 for the parts outside the CDR3, the full variable domain is DGGITQSPKYLFRKEGQNVTLSCEQNLNHDAMYWYRQDPGQGLRLIYYSQIVNDFQKGDIAEGYSVSREKKESFPLTVTSAQKNPTAFYLCASSNSGGYEQYFGPGTRLTVT.

This clone was counted a single time. The V and J genes are TRBV5-1 and TRBJ2-1; TRBD1 matches at 10 bases. The CDR3 spans 19 residues. CDR1 and CDR2 (germline): SGHRS, YFSETQ. V gave up 1 base and J gave up 4 bases; unmatched junction bases: 14. CDR3 sequence: CASSLTLGQGSSRYNEQFF. The CDR3 bases are TGCGCCAGCAGCTTGACTTTGGGACAGGGGTCGAGTCGGTACAATGAGCAGTTCTTC.

The chain combines TRBV30 with TRBJ2-7, with a tentative D call TRBD1 (6 bases). V gave up 0 bases and J gave up 0 bases, with 9 bases separating them. Germline V gives CDR1 GTSNPN, CDR2 SVGIG (reference sequence). The CDR3 is made up of 14 amino acids. This CDR3 is CAWSVDRNSYEQYF. In nucleotides, the CDR3 is TGTGCCTGGAGTGTTGACAGGAACTCCTACGAGCAGTACTTC. The complete variable domain, with remaining parts taken from reference TRBV30 and TRBJ2-7, reads SQTIHQWPATLVQPVGSPLSLECTVEGTSNPNLYWYRQAAGRGLQLLFYSVGIGQISSEVPQNLSASRPQDRQFILSSKKLLLSDSGFYLCAWSVDRNSYEQYFGPGTRLTVT.

This chain connects TRBV5-1 to TRBJ1-4; no clear D. The CDR3 consists of 16 residues. V dropped 4 bases and J dropped 0 bases, with 13 bases sitting between them. Germline-derived CDR1 and CDR2 are SGHRS and YFSETQ. CDR3 DNA sequence: TGCGCCAGCAGCGTAAACATCATCGCAACTAATGAAAAACTGTTTTTT. Its translation is CASSVNIIATNEKLFF. Based on the CDR3 plus reference TRBV5-1 and TRBJ1-4, the full variable domain is KAGVTQTPRYLIKTRGQQVTLSCSPISGHRSVSWYQQTPGQGLQFLFEYFSETQRNKGNFPGRFSGRQFSNSRSEMNVSTLELGDSALYLCASSVNIIATNEKLFFGSGTQLSVL.

This chain links TRBV7-6 with TRBJ1-3, with D perhaps TRBD1 (5 bases). In germline, CDR1 is SGHVS, CDR2 FNYEAQ. V lost 0 bases and J 1 base, leaving 13 bases between the germline ends. There are 17 residues in the CDR3. The CDR3 spells CASSLAVGGVSGNTIYF. In DNA form, the CDR3 reads TGTGCCAGCAGCTTAGCGGTGGGAGGGGTTTCTGGAAACACCATATATTTT.

The CDR3 protein is CASDAGFQPQHF. The CDR3 DNA reads TGTGCCAGCGACGCAGGGTTTCAGCCCCAGCATTTT. The V gene is TRBV28, the J gene TRBJ1-5, with D possibly TRBD1 on 5 matching bases. The CDR3 consists of 12 residues. V was pared by 8 bases and J by 6 bases, with 11 bases between. Germline V lookup: CDR1 MDHEN, CDR2 SYDVKM.

The chain carries TRBV30 and TRBJ1-5; a possible D gene is TRBD1 (6 bases). The ends were cut back, 1 base at V and 6 bases at J, with 10 bases in the middle. CDR1 GTSNPN and CDR2 SVGIG come from the germline V gene (reference sequence). The CDR3 covers 13 residues. The CDR3 sequence is CAWSGGQFQPQHF. Here the CDR3 DNA reads TGTGCCTGGAGTGGAGGACAGTTTCAGCCCCAGCATTTT. The full variable domain, completed using reference TRBV30 and TRBJ1-5, is SQTIHQWPATLVQPVGSPLSLECTVEGTSNPNLYWYRQAAGRGLQLLFYSVGIGQISSEVPQNLSASRPQDRQFILSSKKLLLSDSGFYLCAWSGGQFQPQHFGDGTRLSIL.

The V call is TRBV7-2, the J call TRBJ1-4; TRBD1 is a possible D gene (5 bases). V lost 5 bases and J lost 8, with 18 bases in between. The CDR3 extends over 15 amino acids. Germline V gives CDR1 SGHTA, CDR2 FQGNSA. The CDR3 is CASSLQPAGVEKLFF. DNA for the CDR3: TGTGCCAGCAGCCTCCAACCAGCGGGGGTGGAAAAACTGTTTTTT.

Comments on this clone: The junction and the germline gene differ at one end; a read error may be behind it. The CDR3 sequence is CASSPPIGQDRVFRQVLF. The CDR3 nucleotides are TGTGCCAGCAGCCCCCCCATCGGTCAGGACAGGGTATTTAGGCAGGTCCTCTTC. This chain joins TRBV5-6 and TRBJ2-1, with TRBD1 matching 8 bases. CDR1 is SGHDT and CDR2 is YYEEEE in the germline V gene. The CDR3 loop spans 18 amino acids.

The chain couples TRBV2 to TRBJ2-1, with 7 bases aligning to TRBD1. Germline V CDR1 and CDR2: SNHLY, FYNNEI. V was clipped by 8 bases and J by 6 bases; unmatched bases: 7. The CDR3 is 13 amino acids. In DNA form, the CDR3 reads TGTGCCAGCCCTGGCGACAGGGTCAATGAGCAGTTCTTC. Amino acid sequence: CASPGDRVNEQFF.

V usage is TRBV7-9 and J usage is TRBJ1-4; D might be TRBD1 (6 bases). CDR3 length: 17 amino acids. The germline V gene encodes CDR1 SEHNR and CDR2 FQNEAQ (reference sequence). With 8 bases removed from V and 4 bases from J, the gap between germline ends came to 23 bases. Here the CDR3 reads CASGARAADSNNEKLFF. Written as DNA, the CDR3 is TGTGCCAGCGGGGCCCGGGCCGCGGACAGCAATAATGAAAAACTGTTTTTT.